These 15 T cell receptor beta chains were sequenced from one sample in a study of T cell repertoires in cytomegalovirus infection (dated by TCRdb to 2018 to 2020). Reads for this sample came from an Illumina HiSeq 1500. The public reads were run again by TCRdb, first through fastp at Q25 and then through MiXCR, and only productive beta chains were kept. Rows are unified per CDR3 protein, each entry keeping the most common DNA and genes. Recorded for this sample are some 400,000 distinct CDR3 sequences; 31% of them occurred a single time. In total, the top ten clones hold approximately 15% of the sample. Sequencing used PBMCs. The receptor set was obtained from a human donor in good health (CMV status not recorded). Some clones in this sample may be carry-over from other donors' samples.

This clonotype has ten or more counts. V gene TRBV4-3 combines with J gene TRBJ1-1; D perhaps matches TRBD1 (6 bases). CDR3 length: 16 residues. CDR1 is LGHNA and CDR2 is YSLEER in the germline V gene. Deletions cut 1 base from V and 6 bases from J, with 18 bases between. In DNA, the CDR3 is TGCGCCAGCAGCCAAGGGACAGAGTGGGGGGCGGCTGAAGCTTTCTTT. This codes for CASSQGTEWGAAEAFF.

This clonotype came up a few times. The CDR3 DNA follows: TGTGCCAGCAGTCGGAAGGGTAACACCGGGGAGCTGTTTTTT. Amino acids: CASSRKGNTGELFF. This chain connects TRBV28 to TRBJ2-2, with unresolved D. The CDR3 has 14 amino acids. The ends were cut back, 5 bases at V and 2 bases at J, with 9 bases in the middle. CDR1 is MDHEN, CDR2 SYDVKM, per germline.

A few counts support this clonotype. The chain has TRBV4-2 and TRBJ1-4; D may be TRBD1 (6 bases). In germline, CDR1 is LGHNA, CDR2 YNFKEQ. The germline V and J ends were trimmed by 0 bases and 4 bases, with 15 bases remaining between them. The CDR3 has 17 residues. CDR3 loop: CASSQDIRGANNEKLFF. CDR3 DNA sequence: TGTGCCAGCAGCCAAGATATCCGGGGGGCGAATAATGAAAAACTGTTTTTT.

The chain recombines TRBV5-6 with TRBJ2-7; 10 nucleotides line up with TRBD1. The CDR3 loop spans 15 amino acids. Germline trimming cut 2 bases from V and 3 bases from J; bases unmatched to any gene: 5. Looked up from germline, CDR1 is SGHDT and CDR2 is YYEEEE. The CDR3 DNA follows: TGTGCCAGCAGCTTCACTGGGACAGGGGTCTACGAGCAGTACTTC. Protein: CASSFTGTGVYEQYF.

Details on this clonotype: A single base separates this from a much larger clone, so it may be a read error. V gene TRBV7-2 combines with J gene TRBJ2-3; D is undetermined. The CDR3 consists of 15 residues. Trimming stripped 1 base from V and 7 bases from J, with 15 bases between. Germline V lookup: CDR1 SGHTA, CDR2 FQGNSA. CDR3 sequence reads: CASSLGVGITYTQYF. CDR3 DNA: TGTGCCAGCAGCTTAGGTGTAGGGATAACATATACGCAGTATTTT.

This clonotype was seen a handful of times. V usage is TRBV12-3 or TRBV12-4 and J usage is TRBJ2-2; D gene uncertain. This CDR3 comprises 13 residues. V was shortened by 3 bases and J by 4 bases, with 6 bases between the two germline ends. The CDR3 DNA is TGTGCCAGCAGTTTGAAGCCCACCGGGGAGCTGTTTTTT. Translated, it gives CASSLKPTGELFF.

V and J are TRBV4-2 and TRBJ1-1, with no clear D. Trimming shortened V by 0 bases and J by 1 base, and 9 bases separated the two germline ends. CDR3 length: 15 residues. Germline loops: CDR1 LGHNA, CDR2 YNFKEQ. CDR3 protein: CASSQDLNPNTEAFF. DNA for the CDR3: TGTGCCAGCAGCCAAGATCTAAACCCGAACACTGAAGCTTTCTTT.

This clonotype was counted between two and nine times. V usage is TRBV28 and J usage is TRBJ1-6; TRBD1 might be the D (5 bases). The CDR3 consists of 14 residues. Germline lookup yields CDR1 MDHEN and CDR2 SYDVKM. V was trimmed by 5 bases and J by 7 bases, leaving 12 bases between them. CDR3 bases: TGTGCCAGCAGTGATGGGGGGTTGAATTCACCCCTCCACTTT. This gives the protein CASSDGGLNSPLHF.

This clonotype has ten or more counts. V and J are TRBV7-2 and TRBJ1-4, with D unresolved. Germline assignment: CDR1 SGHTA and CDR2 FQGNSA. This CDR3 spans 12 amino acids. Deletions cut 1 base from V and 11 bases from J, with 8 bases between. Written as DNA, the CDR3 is TGTGCCAGCAGCTTAGATGGACCGAAACTGTTTTTT. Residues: CASSLDGPKLFF.

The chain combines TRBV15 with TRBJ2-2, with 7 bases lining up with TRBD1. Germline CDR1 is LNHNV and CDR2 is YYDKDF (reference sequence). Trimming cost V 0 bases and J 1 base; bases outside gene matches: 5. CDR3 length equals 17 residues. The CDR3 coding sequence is TGTGCCACCAGCAGAGATCTCCAGGGGGTGAACACCGGGGAGCTGTTTTTT. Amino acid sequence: CATSRDLQGVNTGELFF.

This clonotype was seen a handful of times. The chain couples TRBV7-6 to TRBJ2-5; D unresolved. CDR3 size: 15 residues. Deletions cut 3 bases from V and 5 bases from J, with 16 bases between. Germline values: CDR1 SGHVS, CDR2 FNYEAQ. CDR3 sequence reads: CASSLTRTPTETQYF. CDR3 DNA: TGTGCCAGCAGCTTGACCCGGACCCCGACGGAGACCCAGTACTTC.

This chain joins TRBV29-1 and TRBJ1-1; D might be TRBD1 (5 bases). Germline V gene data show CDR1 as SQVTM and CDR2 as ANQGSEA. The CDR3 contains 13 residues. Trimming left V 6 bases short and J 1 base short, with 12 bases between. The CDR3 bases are TGCAGCGTCCCTGGGGCAGGGAACACTGAAGCTTTCTTT. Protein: CSVPGAGNTEAFF. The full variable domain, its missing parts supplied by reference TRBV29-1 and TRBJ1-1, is SAVISQKPSRDICQRGTSLTIQCQVDSQVTMMFWYRQQPGQSLTLIATANQGSEATYESGFVIDKFPISRPNLTFSTLTVSNMSPEDSSIYLCSVPGAGNTEAFFGQGTRLTVV.

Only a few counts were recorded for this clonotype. This chain's CDR3 is CASSPGTSGPDEQFF. DNA for the CDR3: TGTGCCAGCAGTCCCGGGACTAGCGGCCCGGATGAGCAGTTCTTC. V and J are TRBV6-2 or TRBV6-3 and TRBJ2-1, with 11 bases aligning to TRBD2. This CDR3 has 15 residues. Trimming removed 5 bases from V and 8 bases from J; junction bases left unmatched: 8. Germline V gives CDR1 MNHEY, CDR2 SVGEGT.

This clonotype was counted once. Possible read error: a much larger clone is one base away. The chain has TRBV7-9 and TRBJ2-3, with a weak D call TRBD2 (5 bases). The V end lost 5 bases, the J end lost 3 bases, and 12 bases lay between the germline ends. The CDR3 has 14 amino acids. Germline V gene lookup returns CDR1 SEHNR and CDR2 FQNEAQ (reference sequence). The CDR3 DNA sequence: TGTGCCAGCAGCGCCCGGACGGGGACAGATACGCAGTATTTT. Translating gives CASSARTGTDTQYF.

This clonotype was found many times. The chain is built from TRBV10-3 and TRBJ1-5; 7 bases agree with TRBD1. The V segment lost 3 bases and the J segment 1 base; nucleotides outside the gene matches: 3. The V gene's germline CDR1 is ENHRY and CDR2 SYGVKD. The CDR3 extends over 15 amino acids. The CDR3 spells CAISEIGGSNQPQHF. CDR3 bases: TGTGCCATCAGTGAAATAGGGGGCAGCAATCAGCCCCAGCATTTT.